This T cell receptor beta chain was retrieved from a study of blood T cell repertoires in COVID-19. About the research overall: The analysed material was cDNA or gDNA that came from T cells, B-cell-depleted T cells, or PBMCs.

Everyone who took part was roughly 18 to 89 years old, and they came from fewer than 25 US areas. Categorization into cohorts depended on clinical history that participants reported. This clone came up a few times. Only in-frame clones appear in the TCRdb table, and some are missing; sequencing was by immunoSEQ multiplex PCR. The sample carries around 400,000 clones, about four fifths recorded once. Trimming shortened V by 4 bases and J by 8 bases, and 17 bases separated the two germline ends. CDR1 and CDR2 from the germline V gene are MNHEY and SVGAGI. The CDR3 sequence is 14 residues long. This receptor was obtained from a woman in her forties or fifties who had recovered from COVID-19. This rearrangement joins TRBV6-5 to TRBJ1-2; maybe TRBD1 (6 bases). The specimen was PBMCs or T cells enriched from blood (not recorded which). CDR3 in DNA: TGTGCCAGCAGTTCCTTCGACAGGCATGTGGGCTACACCTTC. Its protein product is CASSSFDRHVGYTF.